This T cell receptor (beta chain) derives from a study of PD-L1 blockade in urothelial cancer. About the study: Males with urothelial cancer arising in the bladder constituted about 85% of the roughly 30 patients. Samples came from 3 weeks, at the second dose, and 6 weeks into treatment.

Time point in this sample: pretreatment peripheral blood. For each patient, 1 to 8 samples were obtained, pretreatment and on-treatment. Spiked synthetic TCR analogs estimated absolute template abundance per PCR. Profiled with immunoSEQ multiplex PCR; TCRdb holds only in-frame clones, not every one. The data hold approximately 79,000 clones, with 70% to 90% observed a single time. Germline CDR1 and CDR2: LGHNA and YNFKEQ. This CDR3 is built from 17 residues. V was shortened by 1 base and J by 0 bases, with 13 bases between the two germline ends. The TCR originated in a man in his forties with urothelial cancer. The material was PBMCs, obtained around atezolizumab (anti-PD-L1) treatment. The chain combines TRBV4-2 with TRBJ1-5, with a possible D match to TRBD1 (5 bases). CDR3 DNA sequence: TGTGCCAGCAGCCAAGCCGGGAGACAGTATAGCAATCAGCCCCAGCATTTT. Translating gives CASSQAGRQYSNQPQHF.